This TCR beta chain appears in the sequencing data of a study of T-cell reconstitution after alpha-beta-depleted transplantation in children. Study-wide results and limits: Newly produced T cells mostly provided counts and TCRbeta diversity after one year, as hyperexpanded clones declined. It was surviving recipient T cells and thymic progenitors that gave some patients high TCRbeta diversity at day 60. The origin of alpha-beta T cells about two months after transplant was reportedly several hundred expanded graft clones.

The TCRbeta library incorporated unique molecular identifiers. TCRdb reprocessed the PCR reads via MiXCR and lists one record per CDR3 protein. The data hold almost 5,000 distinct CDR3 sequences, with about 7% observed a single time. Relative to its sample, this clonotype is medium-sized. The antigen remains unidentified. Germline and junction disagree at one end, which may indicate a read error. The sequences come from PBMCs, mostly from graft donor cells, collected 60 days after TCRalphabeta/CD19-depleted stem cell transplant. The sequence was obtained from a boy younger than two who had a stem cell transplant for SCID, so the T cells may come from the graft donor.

The CDR3 loop reads CASSPQGYQNTEAFF. CDR3 sequence (DNA): TGTGCCAGCTCCCCACAGGGTTATCAGAACACTGAAGCTTTCTTT. V usage is TRBV18 and J usage is TRBJ1-1, with TRBD1 as a possible D gene (6 bases). The germline gives CDR1 KGHSH, CDR2 LQKENI. CDR3 size: 15 residues.